These 26 T cell receptor beta chains were all obtained from the same sample, sequenced in a study of shared clonotypes between healthy human individuals (dated by TCRdb to between 2020 and 2021). Libraries were prepared through the immunoSEQ multiplex PCR assay. TCRdb mirrors the immuneACCESS table, restricted to in-frame sequences. Some clones are absent from its copies; in checked studies, under half trace to an unresolved V gene, and the reason for the others is unknown. The sample table records roughly 1,100,000 clones; around 76% of these occur just once. Less than 1.5% of the sample is held by the ten biggest clonotypes. Sequenced input: memory CD4+ T cells sorted from blood. The cell subset or site label for this specimen denotes: CD45RA-negative fraction. These receptors all come from a man between 18 and 35 years old in good health.

The chain links TRBV7-3 to TRBJ2-2, with D hard to call. CDR1 and CDR2 (germline): SGHTA, FQGTGA. This CDR3 contains 13 residues. Trimming took off 4 bases at V and 0 bases at J, with 3 bases between the two ends. In nucleotides, the CDR3 is TGTGCCAGCAGCTCGTCGAACACCGGGGAGCTGTTTTTT. It yields the protein CASSSSNTGELFF.

The chain combines TRBV28 with TRBJ1-3; D is ambiguous. This CDR3 has 17 amino acids. Trimming pared 3 bases from V and 4 bases from J, leaving 19 bases between. CDR1 and CDR2 from the germline V gene are MDHEN and SYDVKM. As DNA, the CDR3 is TGTGCCAGCAGTTTGGGTTCCGGTAGTTTTGCAGGAAACACCATATATTTT. Its translation is CASSLGSGSFAGNTIYF.

This clone was seen only a few times. The V and J genes are TRBV7-9 and TRBJ2-2; no clear D gene. The germline gives CDR1 SEHNR, CDR2 FQNEAQ (reference sequence). V was shortened by 1 base and J by 4 bases, with 7 bases between the two germline ends. This CDR3 is 14 amino acids long. This chain's CDR3 is CASSLGGLTGELFF. CDR3 DNA sequence: TGTGCCAGCAGCTTAGGTGGCCTCACCGGGGAGCTGTTTTTT.

The rearrangement joins TRBV6-5 to TRBJ2-2; D is perhaps TRBD1 or TRBD2 (5 bases each). The CDR3 sequence is 13 residues long. With 11 bases removed from V and 5 bases from J, the gap between germline ends came to 15 bases. CDR1 and CDR2 (germline): MNHEY, SVGAGI. The CDR3 nucleotides read TGTGCCCACGGGGCCGAGAAGACCGGGGAGCTGTTTTTT. Residues: CAHGAEKTGELFF.

This clone was seen ten or more times. The same CDR3 also results from other DNA sequences found in this sample. CDR3 nucleotides: TGTGCCAGCAATCGCAGGGGGCCGGAGGAGCAGTACTTC. As protein: CASNRRGPEEQYF. V usage is TRBV2 and J usage is TRBJ2-7; 8 bases agree with TRBD1. Germline V lookup: CDR1 SNHLY, CDR2 FYNNEI. The CDR3 has 13 amino acids. The trim removed 7 bases at V and 7 bases at J, leaving 9 bases unmatched.

As regards this clone: Other DNA sequences within the sample encode an identical CDR3. The gene calls are TRBV9 and TRBJ1-3; D gene uncertain. CDR3 size: 14 residues. Trimming pared 0 bases from V and 4 bases from J, leaving 8 bases between. CDR1 and CDR2 (germline): SGDLS, YYNGEE. The CDR3, as DNA: TGTGCCAGCAGCGTAGGGGTATCGGGAAACACCATATATTTT. Translated, it gives CASSVGVSGNTIYF.

The rearrangement uses TRBV23-1 and TRBJ2-7; D remains unclear. TRBV23-1 is designated an ORF whose function remains uncertain. Trimming took off 2 bases at V and 4 bases at J, with 12 bases between the two ends. The CDR3 is 14 residues long. CDR3 bases: TGCGCCAGCAGTCAAGACCGCCCGCCTTACGAGCAGTACTTC. It encodes CASSQDRPPYEQYF.

The rearrangement links TRBV2 to TRBJ2-7; TRBD1 is a possible D gene (7 bases). CDR1 is SNHLY, CDR2 FYNNEI, per germline. Trimming shortened V by 7 bases and J by 5 bases, and 21 bases separated the two germline ends. The CDR3 totals 15 residues. Here the CDR3 reads CASKGGTGDWNEQYF. CDR3 sequence (DNA): TGTGCCAGCAAGGGGGGAACAGGGGACTGGAACGAGCAGTACTTC.

Points on this clone: The sample contains more than one DNA sequence encoding this CDR3. This chain links TRBV19 with TRBJ1-5, with 7 bases matching TRBD1. The V and J ends lost 4 bases and 5 bases, in that order; junction bases with no gene match: 2. This CDR3 comprises 13 residues. The germline CDR1 and CDR2 sequences are LNHDA and SQIVND (reference sequence). In DNA, the CDR3 is TGTGCCAGTAGTAGGGACAGTTATCAGCCCCAGCATTTT. Its protein product is CASSRDSYQPQHF. The entire variable domain, with the rest obtained from reference TRBV19 and TRBJ1-5, is as follows: DGGITQSPKYLFRKEGQNVTLSCEQNLNHDAMYWYRQDPGQGLRLIYYSQIVNDFQKGDIAEGYSVSREKKESFPLTVTSAQKNPTAFYLCASSRDSYQPQHFGDGTRLSIL.

This chain joins TRBV6-1 and TRBJ2-5; maybe TRBD2 (5 bases). The V gene lost 6 bases and the J gene lost 5 bases, with 19 bases spanning the gap. The CDR3 covers 15 residues. The germline CDR1 and CDR2 sequences are MNHNS and SASEGT. The CDR3 protein is CASSPDPPQRETQYF. DNA of the CDR3: TGTGCCAGCAGCCCCGATCCCCCCCAGCGGGAGACCCAGTACTTC.

The rearrangement joins TRBV29-1 to TRBJ1-3; D is unclear. The germline CDR1 and CDR2 sequences are SQVTM and ANQGSEA. The ends were cut back, 6 bases at V and 2 bases at J, with 23 bases in the middle. The CDR3 length is 17 residues. This CDR3 is CSVATDFRDPPGNTIYF. The CDR3 region has the DNA TGCAGCGTCGCCACGGACTTTAGGGATCCCCCTGGAAACACCATATATTTT. The full variable domain, rest sourced from reference TRBV29-1 and TRBJ1-3, is SAVISQKPSRDICQRGTSLTIQCQVDSQVTMMFWYRQQPGQSLTLIATANQGSEATYESGFVIDKFPISRPNLTFSTLTVSNMSPEDSSIYLCSVATDFRDPPGNTIYFGEGSWLTVV.

The chain is built from TRBV28 and TRBJ2-7; no clear D. Germline CDR1 and CDR2: MDHEN and SYDVKM. This CDR3 comprises 11 residues. The V end lost 10 bases, the J end lost 1 base, and 8 bases lay between the germline ends. In DNA form, the CDR3 reads TGTGCCACAGGACGGTCCTACGAGCAGTACTTC. Protein product: CATGRSYEQYF.

Of note for this clone: Possible read error: a much larger clone is one base away. Other DNA variants within this sample encode the same CDR3. The V call is TRBV5-4, the J call TRBJ1-6; D is undetermined. From germline, CDR1 is SGHNT and CDR2 YYREEE (reference sequence). V was clipped by 3 bases and J by 0 bases, with 4 bases between them. The CDR3 is made up of 14 amino acids. The CDR3 nucleotides are TGTGCCAGCAGCTCAAGCTCCTATAATTCACCCCTCCACTTT. Protein sequence: CASSSSSYNSPLHF. The complete variable domain, with remaining parts taken from reference TRBV5-4 and TRBJ1-6, reads ETGVTQSPTHLIKTRGQQVTLRCSSQSGHNTVSWYQQALGQGPQFIFQYYREEENGRGNFPPRFSGLQFPNYSSELNVNALELDDSALYLCASSSSSYNSPLHFGNGTRLTVT.

As to this clone: Other DNA sequences in the same sample also yield this CDR3. The chain joins TRBV9 to TRBJ2-5; D possibly corresponds to TRBD1 (6 bases). This CDR3 has 14 residues. CDR1 is SGDLS, CDR2 YYNGEE, per germline. The V end lost 0 bases, the J end lost 1 base, and 7 bases lay between the germline ends. The CDR3 loop reads CASSVGTVQETQYF. The CDR3 nucleotides read TGTGCCAGCAGCGTAGGGACAGTCCAAGAGACCCAGTACTTC.

This clone was found a few times. V is TRBV28 and J is TRBJ2-6, with 8 bases matching TRBD2. The CDR3 contains 14 residues. From germline, CDR1 is MDHEN and CDR2 SYDVKM. The CDR3 sequence is CVSGGSSGANVLTF. The CDR3 coding sequence is TGTGTCTCGGGGGGGAGCTCTGGGGCCAACGTCCTGACTTTC.

This sequence joins TRBV11-2 and TRBJ2-3; TRBD2 aligns across 14 bases. Germline V gene sequence: CDR1 SGHAT, CDR2 FQNNGV. Unmatched junction bases numbered 12, after V lost 3 bases and J lost 4 bases. The CDR3 is made up of 19 amino acids. The CDR3 reads CASSLGTSGSIVFPDTQYF. The CDR3 coding sequence is TGTGCCAGCAGCTTGGGGACTAGCGGGAGTATAGTTTTTCCAGATACGCAGTATTTT.

The chain combines TRBV18 with TRBJ1-4, with D tentatively TRBD1 (5 bases). Germline loops: CDR1 KGHSH, CDR2 LQKENI. The V and J ends lost 2 bases and 8 bases respectively, with 12 bases between them. The CDR3 has 14 residues. In DNA, the CDR3 is TGTGCCAGCTCACCAGTAGGGGCTTGGGAAAAACTGTTTTTT. Translated: CASSPVGAWEKLFF. Full variable domain (missing parts from reference TRBV18 and TRBJ1-4): NAGVMQNPRHLVRRRGQEARLRCSPMKGHSHVYWYRQLPEEGLKFMVYLQKENIIDESGMPKERFSAEFPKEGPSILRIQQVVRGDSAAYFCASSPVGAWEKLFFGSGTQLSVL.

Notes on this clone: One junction end disagrees with the germline gene, perhaps due to a read error. The chain uses TRBV5-1 and TRBJ1-1; 8 nucleotides line up with TRBD1. The CDR3 is 15 amino acids. Looked up from germline, CDR1 is SGHRS and CDR2 is YFSETQ. This CDR3 reads CANSLLDREGTEAFF. The CDR3 nucleotides are TGCGCCAACAGCTTACTGGACAGGGAGGGCACTGAAGCTTTCTTT.

The chain couples TRBV4-1 to TRBJ2-7, with 7 positions matching TRBD1. Germline CDR1 MGHRA, CDR2 YSYEKL. The CDR3 runs 14 residues. With V trimmed by 3 bases and J by 2 bases, 4 bases remained unmatched. CDR3 protein: CASSHLGQPYEQYF. The CDR3 DNA sequence: TGCGCCAGCAGCCACCTGGGACAGCCCTACGAGCAGTACTTC.

Concerning this clone: The identical CDR3 is also encoded by other nucleotide sequences in the sample. Written as DNA, the CDR3 is TGTGCCAGCTCACCCGGGACAAATCAGCCCCAGCATTTT. As protein: CASSPGTNQPQHF. The chain joins TRBV18 to TRBJ1-5, with D perhaps matching TRBD1 (6 bases). The germline CDR1 and CDR2 sequences are KGHSH and LQKENI. This CDR3 spans 13 amino acids. Trimming pared 3 bases from V and 4 bases from J, leaving 7 bases between.

A few counts support this clone. This chain joins TRBV6-5 and TRBJ1-2; D uncertain. CDR1 is MNHEY and CDR2 is SVGAGI in the germline V gene. The ends were cut back, 4 bases at V and 0 bases at J, with 15 bases in the middle. This CDR3 has 16 residues. CDR3 sequence: CASSSDEYGANYGYTF. The CDR3, as DNA: TGTGCCAGCAGTTCTGATGAATACGGGGCTAACTATGGCTACACCTTC.

This clone was seen a handful of times. The V and J genes are TRBV5-1 and TRBJ1-1, with 8 positions matching TRBD1. CDR3 length equals 14 residues. CDR1 SGHRS and CDR2 YFSETQ come from the germline V gene. V gave up 4 bases and J gave up 4 bases; unmatched junction bases: 6. The CDR3 DNA sequence: TGCGCCAGCAGCAAGGGACAGGCGGGCACTGAAGCTTTCTTT. Its translation: CASSKGQAGTEAFF.

The genes are TRBV5-1 and TRBJ2-5; D remains ambiguous. Trimming took 5 bases from V and 5 from J, leaving 10 bases between them. In germline, CDR1 is SGHRS, CDR2 YFSETQ. This CDR3 has 12 amino acids. The CDR3: CASRVSAETQYF. The CDR3 DNA sequence: TGCGCCAGCAGAGTTTCAGCGGAGACCCAGTACTTC.

DNA of the CDR3: TGTGCCAGCAGTCGGTGGTCGAGGGGGCGCAGTCAGCCCCAGCATTTT. Translated: CASSRWSRGRSQPQHF. The chain is built from TRBV28 and TRBJ1-5, with 7 nucleotides matching TRBD1. The V gene end was trimmed by 5 bases and the J gene end by 6 bases; junction bases not matched to a gene: 13. Germline V lookup: CDR1 MDHEN, CDR2 SYDVKM. The CDR3 runs 16 residues.

On this clone: This likely reflects a read error, since a far larger clone is one base away. This sample also contains other DNA sequences that code for the same CDR3. This chain joins TRBV7-8 and TRBJ1-6; 7 bases fit TRBD1. Germline CDR1 reads SGHVS; CDR2 reads FQNEAQ. Germline trimming cut 5 bases from V and 7 bases from J; bases unmatched to any gene: 2. This CDR3 spans 13 amino acids. The CDR3 coding sequence is TGTGCCAGCAGCCCGGGACAGAATTCACCCCTCCACTTT. Translating it yields CASSPGQNSPLHF. The full variable domain, with the rest looked up from reference TRBV7-8 and TRBJ1-6, is GAGVSQSPRYKVAKRGQDVALRCDPISGHVSLFWYQQALGQGPEFLTYFQNEAQLDKSGLPSDRFFAERPEGSVSTLKIQRTQQEDSAVYLCASSPGQNSPLHFGNGTRLTVT.

The chain carries TRBV5-4 and TRBJ2-5; TRBD1 matches at 10 bases. The CDR3 has 15 amino acids. V lost 4 bases to trimming and J lost 4 bases; unmatched junction nucleotides: 7. Germline CDR1 is SGHNT and CDR2 is YYREEE (reference sequence). DNA of the CDR3: TGTGCCAGCAGCCCCGGGACAGGGGTTGCAGAGACCCAGTACTTC. Its translation: CASSPGTGVAETQYF.